These T cell receptor beta chains were read from a single sample in a study of beta chain features in type 1 diabetes. Method: immunoSEQ multiplex PCR; TCRdb's copy keeps in-frame clones and lacks some. The profile shows about 140,000 clones, around a tenth of them singletons. The sequenced sample consisted of central memory CD4+ T cells from blood. The receptors were gathered from a woman between 40 and 55 years old in good health. The conserved cysteine and the conserved F or W are not part of the CDR3 here.

V	length	J	CDR3
TRBV7-2	13	TRBJ2-3	ASSGLAVSTDTQY
TRBV14	11	TRBJ1-1	ASRPGGYSEAF
TRBV7-9	13	TRBJ2-5	ASSFLASGEGAQY
TRBV7-9	12	TRBJ2-2	ASSLALRGGELF
TRBV29-1	11	TRBJ2-2	SVGLAGTGELF
TRBV5-1	11	TRBJ2-1	ASSPLQGGEQF
TRBV7-2	13	TRBJ2-7	ASSLFPGQYYEQY
TRBV2	12	TRBJ1-5	ASSTRVGNQPQH
TRBV6-5	12	TRBJ1-5	ASSYRGGNQPQH
TRBV5-6	17	TRBJ2-1	ASSFTLLSTGGARVAQF
TRBV27	12	TRBJ1-5	ASSLTGKYQPQH
TRBV28	13	TRBJ2-3	ASISQGEVTDTQY
TRBV4-2	13	TRBJ1-1	ASSQGWTGNTEAF
TRBV5-4	15	TRBJ2-4	ASSLAGTALTKNIQY
TRBV19	13	TRBJ2-7	ASSPGQGAGNEQY